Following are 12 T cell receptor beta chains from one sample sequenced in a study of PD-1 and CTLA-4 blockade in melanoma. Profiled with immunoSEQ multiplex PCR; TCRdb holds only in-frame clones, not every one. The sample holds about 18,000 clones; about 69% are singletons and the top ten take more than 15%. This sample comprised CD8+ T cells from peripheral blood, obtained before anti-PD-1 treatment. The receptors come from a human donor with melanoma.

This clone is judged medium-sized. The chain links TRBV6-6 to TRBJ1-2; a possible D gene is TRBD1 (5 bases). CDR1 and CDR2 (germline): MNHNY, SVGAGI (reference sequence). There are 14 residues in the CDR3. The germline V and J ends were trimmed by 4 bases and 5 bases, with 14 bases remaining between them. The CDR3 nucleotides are TGTGCCAGCAGTTCATCCGGGACCTTGTATGGCTACACCTTC. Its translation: CASSSSGTLYGYTF.

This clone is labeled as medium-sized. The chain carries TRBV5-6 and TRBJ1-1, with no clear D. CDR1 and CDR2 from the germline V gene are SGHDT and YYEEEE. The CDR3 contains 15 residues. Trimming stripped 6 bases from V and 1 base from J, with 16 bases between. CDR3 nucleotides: TGTGCCAGCACCTCCGGTGGGCAGTCGAACACTGAAGCTTTCTTT. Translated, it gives CASTSGGQSNTEAFF.

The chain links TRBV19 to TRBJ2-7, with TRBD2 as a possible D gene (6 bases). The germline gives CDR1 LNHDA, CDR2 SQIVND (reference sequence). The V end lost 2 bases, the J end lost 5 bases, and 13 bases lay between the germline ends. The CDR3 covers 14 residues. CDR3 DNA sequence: TGTGCCAGTAGTATAATCGGAGGGGCGGACGAGCAGTACTTC. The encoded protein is CASSIIGGADEQYF.

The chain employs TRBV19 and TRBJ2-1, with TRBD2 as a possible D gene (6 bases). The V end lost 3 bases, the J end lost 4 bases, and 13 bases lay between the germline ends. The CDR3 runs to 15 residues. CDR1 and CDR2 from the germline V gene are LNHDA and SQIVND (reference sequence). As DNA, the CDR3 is TGTGCCAGTAGTATCTCTCCGGGGGATTACAATGAGCAGTTCTTC. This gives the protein CASSISPGDYNEQFF. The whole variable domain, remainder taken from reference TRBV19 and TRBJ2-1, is DGGITQSPKYLFRKEGQNVTLSCEQNLNHDAMYWYRQDPGQGLRLIYYSQIVNDFQKGDIAEGYSVSREKKESFPLTVTSAQKNPTAFYLCASSISPGDYNEQFFGPGTRLTVL.

The CDR3 is CASRVDHVSAAFF. The DNA for the CDR3 is TGTGCCAGTAGGGTCGACCATGTCTCGGCAGCTTTCTTT. V usage is TRBV19 and J usage is TRBJ1-1; D unresolved. This CDR3 spans 13 amino acids. V lost 6 bases and J lost 10, with 18 bases in between. From germline, CDR1 is LNHDA and CDR2 SQIVND (reference sequence).

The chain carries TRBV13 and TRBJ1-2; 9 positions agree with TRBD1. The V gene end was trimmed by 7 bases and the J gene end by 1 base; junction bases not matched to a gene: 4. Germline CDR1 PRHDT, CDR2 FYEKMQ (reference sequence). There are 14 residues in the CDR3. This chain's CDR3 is CASTGQGNNYGYTF. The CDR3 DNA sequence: TGTGCCAGCACCGGACAGGGGAATAACTATGGCTACACCTTC.

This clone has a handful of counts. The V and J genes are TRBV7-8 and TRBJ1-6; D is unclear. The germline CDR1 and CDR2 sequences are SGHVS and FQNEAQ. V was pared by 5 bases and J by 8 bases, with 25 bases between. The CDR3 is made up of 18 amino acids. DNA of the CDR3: TGTGCCAGCAGCCAACCACGGGAGACCTACGGGAAGTATTCACCCCTCCACTTT. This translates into CASSQPRETYGKYSPLHF.

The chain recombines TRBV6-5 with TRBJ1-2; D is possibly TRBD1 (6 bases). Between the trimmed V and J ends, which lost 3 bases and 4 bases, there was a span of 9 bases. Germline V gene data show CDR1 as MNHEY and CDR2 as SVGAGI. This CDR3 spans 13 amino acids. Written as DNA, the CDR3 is TGTGCCAGCAGTTATGGACAGTCCTATGGCTACACCTTC. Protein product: CASSYGQSYGYTF.

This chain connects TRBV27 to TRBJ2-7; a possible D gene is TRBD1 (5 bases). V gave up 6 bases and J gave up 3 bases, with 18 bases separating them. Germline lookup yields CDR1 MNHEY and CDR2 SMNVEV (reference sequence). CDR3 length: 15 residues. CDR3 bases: TGTGCCAGCAGCCCTCGCCGCGCAGGGTACTACGAGCAGTACTTC. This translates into CASSPRRAGYYEQYF.

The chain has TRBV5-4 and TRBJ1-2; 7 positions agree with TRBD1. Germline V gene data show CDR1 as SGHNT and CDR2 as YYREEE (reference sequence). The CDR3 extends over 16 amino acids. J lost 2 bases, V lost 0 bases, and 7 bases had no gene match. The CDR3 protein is CASSLVGGQGNYGYTF. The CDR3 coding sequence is TGTGCCAGCAGCTTGGTAGGGGGCCAGGGAAACTATGGCTACACCTTC.

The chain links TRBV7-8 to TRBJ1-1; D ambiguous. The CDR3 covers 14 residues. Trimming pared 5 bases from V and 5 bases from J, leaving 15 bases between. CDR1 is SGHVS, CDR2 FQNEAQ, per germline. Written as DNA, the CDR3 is TGTGCCAGCAGCCGTCTCAGAGGAGATACTGAAGCTTTCTTT. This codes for CASSRLRGDTEAFF.

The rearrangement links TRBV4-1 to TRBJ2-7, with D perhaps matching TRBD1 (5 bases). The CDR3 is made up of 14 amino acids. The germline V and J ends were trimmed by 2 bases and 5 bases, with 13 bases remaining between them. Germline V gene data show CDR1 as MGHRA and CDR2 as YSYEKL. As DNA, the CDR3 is TGCGCCAGCAGCCAAAGAGACAGCGTCCACGAGCAGTACTTC. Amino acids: CASSQRDSVHEQYF.